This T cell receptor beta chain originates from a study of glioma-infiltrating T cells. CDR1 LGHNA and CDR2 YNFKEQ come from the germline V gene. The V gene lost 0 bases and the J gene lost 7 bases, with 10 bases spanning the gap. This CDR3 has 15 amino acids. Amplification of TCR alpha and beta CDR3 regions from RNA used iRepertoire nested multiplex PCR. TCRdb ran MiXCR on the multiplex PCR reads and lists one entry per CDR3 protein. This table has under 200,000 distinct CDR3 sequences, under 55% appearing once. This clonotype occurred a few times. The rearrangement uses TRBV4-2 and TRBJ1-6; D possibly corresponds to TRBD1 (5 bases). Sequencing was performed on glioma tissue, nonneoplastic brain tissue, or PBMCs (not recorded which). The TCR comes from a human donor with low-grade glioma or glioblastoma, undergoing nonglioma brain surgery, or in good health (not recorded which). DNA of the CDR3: TGTGCCAGCAGCCAAGAACGTGGGGGGAATTCACCCCTCCACTTT. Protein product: CASSQERGGNSPLHF.